The 10 T cell receptor beta chains in this list originate from one sample, sequenced in a study of lymphopenia after photon versus proton radiotherapy. Data came from immunoSEQ multiplex PCR; TCRdb stores just in-frame clones and leaves some out. Among fewer than 50,000 clones listed, 85% to 90% were seen once. This sample comprised peripheral blood, obtained from a patient treated with photon-based radiotherapy. These TCRs come from a middle-aged man with gastric cancer.

This chain uses TRBV20-1 with TRBJ1-2; a possible D gene is TRBD1 (6 bases). This CDR3 region has 11 residues. The V gene lost 3 bases and the J gene lost 8 bases, with 10 bases spanning the gap. Per germline, CDR1 DFQATT and CDR2 SNEGSKA (reference sequence). CDR3 sequence reads: CSASTGSGYTF. Written as DNA, the CDR3 is TGCAGTGCTAGTACAGGGAGCGGCTACACCTTC.

This clone was detected only a few times. This sequence joins TRBV19 and TRBJ1-4; 8 bases align to TRBD1. After removal of 5 bases from V and 7 bases from J, the junction contained 9 bases not matched to a gene. CDR1 LNHDA and CDR2 SQIVND come from the germline V gene (reference sequence). CDR3 size: 15 residues. The CDR3 bases are TGTGCCAGTAGTGTCTCAGGGGGCTGGGGTGAAAAACTGTTTTTT. It translates to CASSVSGGWGEKLFF.

This clone has only one observation. The chain uses TRBV7-9 and TRBJ1-4; the D is unclear. The germline CDR1 and CDR2 sequences are SEHNR and FQNEAQ (reference sequence). The V end was cut by 5 bases, the J end by 6 bases, with 13 bases between. There are 14 residues in the CDR3. Here the CDR3 reads CASSPLRGHEKLFF. In DNA form, the CDR3 reads TGTGCCAGCAGCCCCCTGCGCGGTCATGAAAAACTGTTTTTT. Supplemented by reference TRBV7-9 and TRBJ1-4, the full variable domain reads DTGVSQNPRHKITKRGQNVTFRCDPISEHNRLYWYRQTLGQGPEFLTYFQNEAQLEKSRLLSDRFSAERPKGSFSTLEIQRTEQGDSAMYLCASSPLRGHEKLFFGSGTQLSVL.

This chain connects TRBV16 to TRBJ1-2; 7 positions agree with TRBD1. Germline values: CDR1 KGHSY, CDR2 FQNENV. The CDR3 is made up of 13 amino acids. The V segment lost 1 base and the J segment 6 bases; nucleotides outside the gene matches: 2. The CDR3 bases are TGTGCCAGCAGCCAATTCCAGGGGGATGGCTACACCTTC. As protein: CASSQFQGDGYTF.

The genes are TRBV5-6 and TRBJ2-5, with 7 positions matching TRBD2. The germline gives CDR1 SGHDT, CDR2 YYEEEE. CDR3 length: 13 residues. V shed 4 bases and J 5 bases; nucleotides not matched to a gene: 5. CDR3 sequence: CASSRTSLETQYF. The CDR3 nucleotides are TGTGCCAGCAGCAGGACTAGTTTGGAGACCCAGTACTTC.

This clone has more than one count but fewer than ten. The rearrangement joins TRBV30 to TRBJ1-1; a weak D match, TRBD1 (5 bases). V lost 3 bases and J lost 4, with 15 bases in between. CDR1 is GTSNPN and CDR2 is SVGIG in the germline V gene (reference sequence). The CDR3 length is 14 residues. The CDR3 DNA follows: TGTGCCTGGAGGGCAGGGAATGGGGCCACTGAAGCTTTCTTT. Amino acid sequence: CAWRAGNGATEAFF.

J is TRBJ1-1 and V is TRBV25-1; D ambiguous. The CDR3 has 14 residues. V was cut by 1 base and J by 4 bases, with 10 bases left in between. Germline V CDR1 and CDR2: MGHDK, SYGVNS. The CDR3 DNA reads as TGTGCCAGCAGTGAATGGTTGGGGAGCACTGAAGCTTTCTTT. Its protein is CASSEWLGSTEAFF.

The V gene is TRBV18, the J gene TRBJ2-7; D not resolved. V lost 1 base, J lost 3 bases, and 10 bases lay in between. From germline, CDR1 is KGHSH and CDR2 LQKENI. This CDR3 spans 14 amino acids. Here the CDR3 DNA reads TGTGCCAGCTCACCACAAGGGTGGAACTACGAGCAGTACTTC. It translates to CASSPQGWNYEQYF. Full variable domain (rest looked up from reference TRBV18 and TRBJ2-7): NAGVMQNPRHLVRRRGQEARLRCSPMKGHSHVYWYRQLPEEGLKFMVYLQKENIIDESGMPKERFSAEFPKEGPSILRIQQVVRGDSAAYFCASSPQGWNYEQYFGPGTRLTVT.

J is TRBJ2-3 and V is TRBV11-3; a possible D gene is TRBD2 (6 bases). With 3 bases removed from V and 0 bases from J, the gap between germline ends came to 10 bases. The germline V gene has CDR1 SGHNT and CDR2 YENEEA. The length of the CDR3 is 15 residues. The CDR3 DNA reads as TGTGCCAGCAGCTTGGAGGGGACGAGCACAGATACGCAGTATTTT. Protein sequence: CASSLEGTSTDTQYF.

The chain has TRBV11-1 and TRBJ2-3; TRBD2 is a possible D gene (5 bases). The V gene's germline CDR1 is SGHAT and CDR2 FQDESV (reference sequence). Trimming stripped 0 bases from V and 9 bases from J, with 13 bases between. The CDR3 is 14 amino acids. CDR3: CASSLALDGKTQYF. The CDR3 region has the DNA TGTGCCAGCAGCTTAGCGCTCGACGGGAAAACGCAGTATTTT.